The present T cell receptor beta chain was sequenced within a study of blood T cells in healthy people across ages. Alongside a J-beta primer mix, a sample-barcoded 5' primer served in a second PCR lasting 7 to 11 cycles. TCRdb re-derived calls from the 5' RACE reads in MiXCR, one entry per CDR3 protein. This sample has about 680,000 distinct CDR3 sequences; about half occur once, and the top ten carry roughly 30%. Donation came from healthy Caucasian individuals in Russia who were aged 6 to 90. V lost 1 base to trimming and J lost 12 bases; unmatched junction nucleotides: 3. Germline CDR1 SGHTA, CDR2 FQGNSA. The CDR3 runs to 12 residues.

V usage is TRBV7-2 and J usage is TRBJ2-7; 10 bases line up with TRBD2. The clonotype originates from a woman aged 55-69 years in good health. Material for sequencing was blood. The CDR3 reads CASSLGAGGVYF. Here the CDR3 DNA reads TGTGCCAGCAGCTTAGGAGCGGGGGGGGTGTACTTC.